The entry below gives a single T cell receptor (beta chain) sequence along with its context. Symptom resolution, clearance, or two negative PCRs marked donors in Cohort 3 as recovered. Germline V gene data show CDR1 as KGHSH and CDR2 as LQKENI. The junction had 4 bases not matched to a gene; V was cut back by 3 bases and J by 3 bases. The CDR3 consists of 15 residues. The data belong to a study of blood T cell repertoires in COVID-19. Repertoires were generated with immunoSEQ multiplex PCR, while TCRdb's copy carries only in-frame clones and drops some. The sample yields hundreds of thousands of clones, around 84% seen once.

Sequencing used PBMCs or T cells enriched from blood (not recorded which). This TCR derives from a man between 18 and 29 years old who had recovered from COVID-19. The chain carries TRBV18 and TRBJ1-1; 10 nucleotides match TRBD1. CDR3 loop: CASSPRQGADTEAFF. The CDR3 region has the DNA TGTGCCAGCTCACCCAGACAGGGGGCGGACACTGAAGCTTTCTTT.